The 31 T cell receptor beta chains in this list originate from one sample, sequenced in a study of CD8+ T cells in alopecia areata. The sample's treatment: oral pan-JAK inhibitor, 5-10 mg twice daily. cDNA reverse transcribed from extracted RNA served as the sequencing template. Profiling relied on immunoSEQ multiplex PCR, and the TCRdb table lists in-frame clones only, not all of them. The data hold about 100,000 clones, with roughly 84% observed a single time. Sequencing used CD8+ T cells sorted from blood, obtained at week 24, from a patient treated with tofacitinib. The receptors were gathered from a human donor with alopecia areata.

The table lists this clone with a few counts. The J gene is TRBJ1-2, the V gene TRBV19; D is unclear. V was pared by 6 bases and J by 4 bases, with 12 bases between. Germline V lookup: CDR1 LNHDA, CDR2 SQIVND (reference sequence). The CDR3 totals 13 residues. CDR3 amino acids: CASSPETPYGYTF. The CDR3 nucleotides read TGTGCCAGTAGCCCGGAGACCCCCTATGGCTACACCTTC.

V and J are TRBV10-2 and TRBJ2-7; D gene unclear. Trimming shortened V by 2 bases and J by 7 bases, and 6 bases separated the two germline ends. The CDR3 is 11 amino acids. In germline, CDR1 is WSHSY, CDR2 SAAADI. The CDR3 protein is CASSEDGEQYF. The CDR3 nucleotides read TGCGCCAGCAGTGAGGACGGAGAGCAGTACTTC.

The chain recombines TRBV4-1 with TRBJ1-4; D is undetermined. V lost 4 bases and J 3 bases, leaving 21 bases between the germline ends. The CDR3 totals 18 residues. CDR1 and CDR2 (germline): MGHRA, YSYEKL. CDR3 sequence reads: CASSLIMGSGVSNEKLFF. The CDR3 DNA sequence: TGCGCCAGCAGCCTCATTATGGGTAGTGGGGTATCTAATGAAAAACTGTTTTTT.

This clone has a handful of counts. The chain combines TRBV7-9 with TRBJ1-2; D remains ambiguous. The germline V and J ends were trimmed by 3 bases and 4 bases, with 18 bases remaining between them. This CDR3 is 16 amino acids long. Germline values: CDR1 SEHNR, CDR2 FQNEAQ (reference sequence). CDR3 protein: CASSFTAASPTYGYTF. DNA for the CDR3: TGTGCCAGCAGCTTTACCGCGGCCTCTCCTACCTATGGCTACACCTTC.

The DNA of the CDR3 is TGCGCCAGCAGCTTGACAGGGGCGCTATCCTACGAGCAGTACTTC. It specifies CASSLTGALSYEQYF. The V and J genes are TRBV5-1 and TRBJ2-7; 7 bases line up with TRBD1. Germline V CDR1 and CDR2: SGHRS, YFSETQ. The CDR3 is 15 amino acids. The V segment lost 1 base and the J segment 1 base; nucleotides outside the gene matches: 5.

V is TRBV14 and J is TRBJ1-1; perhaps TRBD1 as D (5 bases). The V gene lost 3 bases and the J gene lost 1 base, with 21 bases spanning the gap. The CDR3 covers 18 residues. Germline-derived CDR1 and CDR2 are SGHDN and FVKESK. This chain's CDR3 is CASSHGEGIRFGNTEAFF. The CDR3 DNA reads TGTGCCAGCAGCCATGGGGAGGGGATTAGGTTCGGGAACACTGAAGCTTTCTTT.

This clone was seen just once. CDR3: CASTPSGFVYEQYF. CDR3 nucleotides: TGTGCCAGTACCCCTAGCGGGTTCGTATACGAGCAGTACTTC. This chain connects TRBV19 to TRBJ2-7, with 8 bases matching TRBD2. There are 14 residues in the CDR3. The junction had 9 bases not matched to a gene; V was cut back by 7 bases and J by 4 bases. From germline, CDR1 is LNHDA and CDR2 SQIVND (reference sequence).

This clone has more than one count but fewer than ten. This chain uses TRBV4-1 with TRBJ2-6; D ambiguous. With 1 base removed from V and 0 bases from J, the gap between germline ends came to 7 bases. The CDR3 contains 16 residues. Per germline, CDR1 MGHRA and CDR2 YSYEKL. The DNA for the CDR3 is TGCGCCAGCAGCCAAGGACCAAGCTCTGGGGCCAACGTCCTGACTTTC. Protein: CASSQGPSSGANVLTF.

This chain links TRBV11-2 with TRBJ2-5; TRBD1 agrees at 8 bases. The DNA end lines up better with TRBJ2-7; the J call may be wrong. The CDR3 is made up of 13 amino acids. Per the germline V gene, CDR1 is SGHAT and CDR2 is FQNNGV. CDR3 bases: TGTGCCAGCAGCCGCGACAGGGGTTACGAGCAGTACTTC. Its protein product is CASSRDRGYEQYF.

This clone was detected only a few times. This rearrangement joins TRBV19 to TRBJ2-7; the D call may be TRBD1 or TRBD2 (5 bases each). The germline CDR1 and CDR2 sequences are LNHDA and SQIVND (reference sequence). This CDR3 region has 12 residues. With 9 bases removed from V and 1 base from J, the gap between germline ends came to 10 bases. This CDR3 is CASRDGSYEQYF. CDR3 nucleotides: TGTGCCAGCCGGGACGGGTCCTACGAGCAGTACTTC.

This clone came up once. The rearrangement links TRBV7-8 to TRBJ2-2; either TRBD1 or TRBD2 may supply D (6 bases each). CDR1 and CDR2 from the germline V gene are SGHVS and FQNEAQ. The CDR3 contains 15 residues. The V and J ends lost 4 bases and 3 bases respectively, with 12 bases between them. CDR3 amino acids: CASSSNREDTGELFF. The CDR3 DNA reads as TGTGCCAGCAGCTCTAACAGGGAGGACACCGGGGAGCTGTTTTTT.

The chain uses TRBV27 and TRBJ1-1; 10 bases match TRBD1. Germline V gives CDR1 MNHEY, CDR2 SMNVEV (reference sequence). The CDR3 is made up of 13 amino acids. V was pared by 3 bases and J by 8 bases, with 3 bases of the junction left unmatched. The CDR3 nucleotides are TGTGCCAGCAGTTTGGGGACAGGGGACGAAGCTTTCTTT. This sequence encodes CASSLGTGDEAFF.

V and J are TRBV27 and TRBJ2-3; D may be TRBD1 or TRBD2 (5 bases each). Looked up from germline, CDR1 is MNHEY and CDR2 is SMNVEV (reference sequence). The length of the CDR3 is 14 residues. V was pared by 3 bases and J by 2 bases, with 9 bases between. Here the CDR3 reads CASSFLGATDTQYF. The DNA of the CDR3 is TGTGCCAGCAGTTTTCTCGGGGCCACAGATACGCAGTATTTT.

V is TRBV7-8 and J is TRBJ1-4; no definite D call. The V end was cut by 3 bases, the J end by 4 bases, with 15 bases between. Germline-derived CDR1 and CDR2 are SGHVS and FQNEAQ. The CDR3 loop spans 16 amino acids. The CDR3 protein is CASSFYPGANNEKLFF. The CDR3 nucleotides read TGTGCCAGCAGCTTCTATCCGGGAGCAAATAATGAAAAACTGTTTTTT.

The rearrangement links TRBV29-1 to TRBJ2-3; tentatively, D is TRBD1 (7 bases). The CDR3 spans 17 residues. Germline lookup yields CDR1 SQVTM and CDR2 ANQGSEA. The V gene lost 3 bases and the J gene lost 6 bases, with 25 bases spanning the gap. The chain's CDR3 is CSVEAISRQGGVDTQYF. The DNA of the CDR3 is TGCAGCGTTGAGGCAATTAGTCGGCAGGGGGGTGTGGATACGCAGTATTTT.

The rearrangement uses TRBV19 and TRBJ1-5, with D hard to call. The CDR3 sequence is 15 residues long. Germline assignment: CDR1 LNHDA and CDR2 SQIVND (reference sequence). Trimming left V 7 bases short and J 5 bases short, with 18 bases between. The CDR3 reads CASKEAGGSYQPQHF. Written as DNA, the CDR3 is TGTGCCAGTAAAGAGGCAGGTGGCTCCTATCAGCCCCAGCATTTT.

J is TRBJ2-3 and V is TRBV15; D call uncertain. Germline V gives CDR1 LNHNV, CDR2 YYDKDF (reference sequence). The V end lost 1 base, the J end lost 3 bases, and 5 bases lay between the germline ends. The CDR3 consists of 13 residues. The CDR3, as DNA: TGTGCCACCAGCAGAGGTCGGACAGATACGCAGTATTTT. Its translation is CATSRGRTDTQYF.

The CDR3 DNA is TGTGCCAGCAGTTCTCTCTGGGACAGAAACCGGCCCCTCCACTTT. Translated, it gives CASSSLWDRNRPLHF. The V call is TRBV27, the J call TRBJ1-6; 7 nucleotides align to TRBD1. The trim removed 4 bases at V and 13 bases at J, leaving 13 bases unmatched. This CDR3 spans 15 amino acids. The germline CDR1 and CDR2 sequences are MNHEY and SMNVEV (reference sequence).

This clone showed up just a few times. J is TRBJ1-1 and V is TRBV7-9, with D perhaps matching TRBD1 (6 bases). V dropped 7 bases and J dropped 3 bases, with 18 bases sitting between them. The CDR3 covers 15 residues. Germline V gene sequence: CDR1 SEHNR, CDR2 FQNEAQ (reference sequence). This CDR3 is CASTRTETGDTEAFF. CDR3 nucleotides: TGTGCCAGCACCCGGACAGAGACCGGGGACACTGAAGCTTTCTTT.

The chain carries TRBV5-4 and TRBJ2-7, with 8 bases aligning to TRBD1. The length of the CDR3 is 13 residues. The germline V gene has CDR1 SGHNT and CDR2 YYREEE (reference sequence). The J segment lost 5 bases and the V segment lost 3 bases, leaving 4 bases of the junction unmatched. This CDR3 is CASSYRQGNEQYF. In nucleotides, the CDR3 is TGTGCCAGCAGCTATCGACAGGGGAACGAGCAGTACTTC.

The chain combines TRBV5-1 with TRBJ1-2, with D perhaps matching TRBD1 (5 bases). Trimming took 2 bases from V and 4 from J, leaving 12 bases between them. CDR1 and CDR2 from the germline V gene are SGHRS and YFSETQ. The CDR3 contains 14 residues. The CDR3: CASSFRRGPYGYTF. CDR3 in DNA: TGCGCCAGCAGCTTCAGGAGGGGACCCTATGGCTACACCTTC.

This sequence joins TRBV6-5 and TRBJ1-2; 7 positions agree with TRBD1. CDR3 length: 13 amino acids. Germline CDR1 and CDR2: MNHEY and SVGAGI. V trimming: 5 bases; J trimming: 4 bases; junction bases outside the gene matches: 4. In DNA form, the CDR3 reads TGTGCCAGCAGTCCTGGGGACAGCTATGGCTACACCTTC. Translation gives CASSPGDSYGYTF.

The chain links TRBV7-9 to TRBJ2-5; D could derive from TRBD1 or TRBD2 (5 bases each). Trimming pared 2 bases from V and 1 base from J, leaving 11 bases between. Germline-derived CDR1 and CDR2 are SEHNR and FQNEAQ (reference sequence). The CDR3 is 15 residues long. As DNA, the CDR3 is TGTGCCAGCAGCTTATTATCTGGGACCCAAGAGACCCAGTACTTC. As protein: CASSLLSGTQETQYF.

V usage is TRBV4-3 and J usage is TRBJ2-7; D is possibly TRBD2 (7 bases). The CDR3 extends over 16 amino acids. Germline V gene lookup returns CDR1 LGHNA and CDR2 YSLEER. Trimming cost V 1 base and J 6 bases, with 19 bases left between them. The CDR3 coding sequence is TGCGCCAGCAGCCAAGGGAGAGGGGGGGCGGTTAGCGAGCAGTACTTC. Translating gives CASSQGRGGAVSEQYF.

The genes are TRBV28 and TRBJ2-1, with 10 bases that match TRBD1. The J segment lost 8 bases and the V segment lost 4 bases, leaving 5 bases of the junction unmatched. CDR1 and CDR2 from the germline V gene are MDHEN and SYDVKM. The CDR3 runs 14 residues. The CDR3 region is CASSSGQGVHEQFF. The CDR3 region has the DNA TGTGCCAGCAGTTCCGGACAGGGGGTCCATGAGCAGTTCTTC.

V is TRBV7-3 and J is TRBJ1-2, with D possibly being TRBD1 (6 bases). The CDR3 length is 16 residues. V was pared by 0 bases and J by 6 bases, with 17 bases between. Germline values: CDR1 SGHTA, CDR2 FQGTGA. The CDR3: CASSLTITGISDGYTF. CDR3 coding DNA: TGTGCCAGCAGCTTAACGATCACAGGGATATCCGATGGCTACACCTTC.

The V gene is TRBV29-1, the J gene TRBJ1-2, with D perhaps matching TRBD1 (6 bases). CDR1 is SQVTM and CDR2 is ANQGSEA in the germline V gene. CDR3 size: 11 residues. The ends were cut back, 8 bases at V and 6 bases at J, with 13 bases in the middle. CDR3 in DNA: TGCAGCTCTAGGGGGTTGGATGGCTACACCTTC. Its protein is CSSRGLDGYTF.

This sequence joins TRBV27 and TRBJ1-1; perhaps TRBD1 as D (5 bases). The CDR3 extends over 15 amino acids. V lost 2 bases and J lost 0, with 10 bases in between. Germline assignment: CDR1 MNHEY and CDR2 SMNVEV (reference sequence). CDR3 nucleotide sequence: TGTGCCAGCAGTTTAGTGGCAGGGATGAACACTGAAGCTTTCTTT. Amino acid sequence: CASSLVAGMNTEAFF.

J is TRBJ1-1 and V is TRBV30, with 7 bases matching TRBD1. Germline CDR1 is GTSNPN and CDR2 is SVGIG (reference sequence). With 4 bases clipped from V and 3 bases from J, the junction kept 17 bases outside the gene matches. The CDR3 loop spans 17 amino acids. CDR3 residues: CAWIDWDSRRGDTEAFF. The DNA for the CDR3 is TGTGCCTGGATTGACTGGGACAGCCGAAGAGGGGACACTGAAGCTTTCTTT.

This sequence joins TRBV6-1 and TRBJ1-1, with TRBD1 as a possible D gene (5 bases). The CDR3 length is 14 residues. Germline V lookup: CDR1 MNHNS, CDR2 SASEGT. The germline V and J ends were trimmed by 3 bases and 0 bases, with 8 bases remaining between them. Here the CDR3 DNA reads TGTGCCAGCAGTGACCTGGGGGTGAACACTGAAGCTTTCTTT. Residues: CASSDLGVNTEAFF.

The genes are TRBV11-2 and TRBJ2-5, with D unresolved. The CDR3 consists of 13 residues. The V gene lost 10 bases and the J gene lost 1 base, with 13 bases spanning the gap. Looked up from germline, CDR1 is SGHAT and CDR2 is FQNNGV. CDR3 nucleotide sequence: TGTGCCATCTCCCGGCCCTCCCAAGAGACCCAGTACTTC. Encoded protein: CAISRPSQETQYF.